This T cell receptor beta chain was identified during a study of OX40 agonist ivuxolimab in advanced cancers. Overall study: Ivuxolimab is a fully human IgG2 antibody that activates OX40 (CD134). General study results and limits: Both CD4+ and CD8+ T cell populations in blood had undergone clonal expansion by week 6 at 0.1 to 3.0 mg/kg.

Sequenced by immunoSEQ multiplex PCR; TCRdb stores in-frame clones only, minus some. This table has roughly 89,000 clones, roughly 93% appearing once. On this clone: Its target is not known.

Samples were taken at baseline and on day 1 of cycles 4 and 7. Sequenced material: CD4+ or CD8+ T cells sorted from blood, taken in a trial of the OX40 agonist ivuxolimab. The sequence was collected from an adult with an advanced solid tumor such as melanoma, head and neck, liver or kidney cancer.

The DNA of the CDR3 is TGTGCCAGCAGCTTAGCGATAGGGCGCTCTGGAAACACCATATATTTT. Amino acid sequence: CASSLAIGRSGNTIYF. The V gene is TRBV7-8, the J gene TRBJ1-3; D gene uncertain. V lost 0 bases and J 0 bases, leaving 9 bases between the germline ends. CDR1 and CDR2 from the germline V gene are SGHVS and FQNEAQ. The CDR3 has 16 residues.